This T cell receptor (beta chain) was retrieved from a study of human versus mouse CDR3 diversity and MHC coevolution. Study observations and caveats: iCHAO1 estimated the human TCR beta repertoire at roughly 1.5 million clonotypes. Compared with mice, human CDR3s carried more deletions and insertions on average.

The assay was immunoSEQ multiplex PCR, and TCRdb's table has in-frame clones only and misses some. The sample lists fewer than 100,000 clones, around 95% occurring once. The CDR3 extends over 16 amino acids. Trimming took 3 bases from V and 0 from J; bases not matched to a gene: 8. Germline values: CDR1 SGHNT, CDR2 YYREEE (reference sequence). As regards this clone: The antigen is unknown.

Naive CD4 T cells were sorted as CD45RO-negative, CD62L-positive. The V and J genes are TRBV5-4 and TRBJ1-1, with TRBD1 matching 7 bases. The source is a person aged 30-70 years in good health. The material sequenced was naive CD4+ T cells from blood. The subset here: CD45RO-negative CD62L-positive naive CD4 T cells. The CDR3 coding sequence is TGTGCCAGCAGCTCACGACAGGGCAGATTGAACACTGAAGCTTTCTTT. Translated: CASSSRQGRLNTEAFF.